What follows describes a single T cell receptor beta chain. Its cognate antigen is unknown. This sample was taken from a study of CD8 T cells in ankylosing spondylitis. Study-wide results and limits: A TCR beta motif made of 7 to 9 highly homologous variants seemed typical of ankylosing spondylitis blood. Those disease-linked clones were CD8+; they were also relatively rare in peripheral blood.

The junction had 10 bases not matched to a gene; V was cut back by 3 bases and J by 4 bases. Germline V CDR1 and CDR2: DFQATT, SNEGSKA (reference sequence). The CDR3 extends over 15 amino acids. Quantitative 5'-RACE with molecular barcodes produced the TCR beta libraries. TCRdb re-called the 5' RACE reads through MiXCR, storing one row per CDR3 protein. The table records hundreds of thousands of distinct CDR3 sequences, around 26% of them present only once. The TCR originated in a male donor with ankylosing spondylitis. The material sequenced was blood, either unsorted or a sorted T cell fraction (not recorded which). The chain joins TRBV20-1 to TRBJ2-3; TRBD1 agrees at 7 bases. Here the CDR3 DNA reads TGCAGTGCTAGGTCCGGGACAGAGCAAGCAGATACGCAGTATTTT. Its translation is CSARSGTEQADTQYF.